The 2 T cell receptor beta chains presented below share a single source sample, sequenced in a study of cytomegalovirus exposure and HLA in healthy donors. With 60 Vbeta and 13 Jbeta primers, the PCR was carried out. TCRdb's copy holds only in-frame clones and misses some; the assay was immunoSEQ multiplex PCR. The data hold 220,000 or so clones, with under 80% observed a single time. The sample consisted of PBMCs. The receptors were gathered from a woman aged 25 to 39 in good health and CMV-seronegative.

The table lists this clone with a few counts. CDR3 region: CASTKQGAMAGELFF. DNA of the CDR3: TGTGCCAGCACCAAACAGGGGGCAATGGCCGGGGAGCTGTTTTTT. V usage is TRBV11-2 and J usage is TRBJ2-2; TRBD1 matches at 9 bases. CDR3 length: 15 residues. Per the germline V gene, CDR1 is SGHAT and CDR2 is FQNNGV. The V segment lost 7 bases and the J segment 6 bases; nucleotides outside the gene matches: 9.

This clone was detected only once. The V and J genes are TRBV6-5 and TRBJ1-5; D unclear. Germline CDR1 reads MNHEY; CDR2 reads SVGAGI. Trimming shortened V by 6 bases and J by 5 bases, and 5 bases separated the two germline ends. CDR3 size: 11 residues. The CDR3 DNA reads as TGTGCCAGCAGCTCCTATCAGCCCCAGCATTTT. This sequence encodes CASSSYQPQHF.